Listed below are T cell receptor beta chains from one sample, sequenced in a study of T cells in Graves' hyperthyroidism and ophthalmopathy. TCRdb re-called the multiplex PCR reads with MiXCR, one entry per CDR3 protein. Of about 560,000 distinct CDR3 sequences in the sample, approximately 15% are singletons; the top ten hold around 18%. Sequenced input: blood. The receptors derive from a young woman with Graves' hyperthyroidism. The CDR3 runs from the conserved cysteine through the conserved F or W. The D gene is left open where the match is weak. The listing skips clone size in some rows; elsewhere it reads once, few, many or a size class.

j_call,clone_size,d_call,v_call,cdr3_nt,cdr3_aa
TRBJ2-5,-,-,TRBV10-3,TGTGCCATCAGTGATGCAAGGAGAGTGAAAGAGACCCAGTACTTC,CAISDARRVKETQYF
TRBJ2-7,-,TRBD1,TRBV20-1,TGCAGTGCAAGGAAAGGGGCAGGGGGCTACGAGCAGTACTTC,CSARKGAGGYEQYF
TRBJ1-3,-,-,TRBV6-2/TRBV6-3,TGTGCAGCCCTTACTGGAAACACCATATATTTT,CAALTGNTIYF
TRBJ2-7,once,TRBD1,TRBV5-1,TGCGCCAGCAGCTCGGTAGAGGGGGCAAGGGAGCAGTACTTC,CASSSVEGAREQYF
TRBJ2-1,few,TRBD1,TRBV24-1,TGTGCCACCAGCCCCTCGGGACAGGGTACTTCTGAGCAGTTCTTC,CATSPSGQGTSEQFF
TRBJ1-1,many,-,TRBV10-3,TGTGCCATCAGTCTAAAAAAGGCCGACGGAGCTTTCTTT,CAISLKKADGAFF
TRBJ2-1,-,-,TRBV27,TGTGCCAGCAGTTCGGGACTCCCCGGGGACGAGCAGTTCTTC,CASSSGLPGDEQFF
TRBJ2-1,many,-,TRBV30,TGTGCCTGGAGCCGGGACGCCAATGAGCAGTTCTTC,CAWSRDANEQFF
TRBJ2-3,-,TRBD2,TRBV29-1,TGCAGCGTTGATCGCCCTAGCGGGATCGATACGCAGTATTTT,CSVDRPSGIDTQYF
TRBJ1-3,few,TRBD1,TRBV10-3,TGTGCCATCGCCGGGACAGCTGGAAACACCATATATTTT,CAIAGTAGNTIYF
TRBJ2-1,many,-,TRBV24-1,TGTGCCACCAGTGATTCGGTTTTGTCTGGGCAGGGGTACAATGAGCAGTTCTTC,CATSDSVLSGQGYNEQFF
TRBJ1-2,-,-,TRBV20-1,TGCAGTGCTGGATCAGGGGACTATGGCTACACCTTC,CSAGSGDYGYTF
TRBJ1-6,-,-,TRBV5-6,TGTGCCAGCAGCTTGGCCACGGGGCTGAATTCACCCCTCCACTTT,CASSLATGLNSPLHF
TRBJ2-1,many,TRBD2,TRBV28,TGTGCCAGCAGTTTAGGGGACTACCGATTGTACAATGAGCAGTTCTTC,CASSLGDYRLYNEQFF
TRBJ1-3,-,-,TRBV18,TGTGCCAGCTCACCGTTTGGTGACGGGATCTCTGGAAACACCATATATTTT,CASSPFGDGISGNTIYF
TRBJ2-1,-,-,TRBV5-1,TGCGCCAGCAGCTTGACCCTCCAGGGACTGGTAGCGAATGAGCAGTTCTTC,CASSLTLQGLVANEQFF
TRBJ2-3,few,TRBD1,TRBV6-1,TGTGCCAGCAGTCGGAACGGACAGGGGACACGAGATACGCAGTATTTT,CASSRNGQGTRDTQYF